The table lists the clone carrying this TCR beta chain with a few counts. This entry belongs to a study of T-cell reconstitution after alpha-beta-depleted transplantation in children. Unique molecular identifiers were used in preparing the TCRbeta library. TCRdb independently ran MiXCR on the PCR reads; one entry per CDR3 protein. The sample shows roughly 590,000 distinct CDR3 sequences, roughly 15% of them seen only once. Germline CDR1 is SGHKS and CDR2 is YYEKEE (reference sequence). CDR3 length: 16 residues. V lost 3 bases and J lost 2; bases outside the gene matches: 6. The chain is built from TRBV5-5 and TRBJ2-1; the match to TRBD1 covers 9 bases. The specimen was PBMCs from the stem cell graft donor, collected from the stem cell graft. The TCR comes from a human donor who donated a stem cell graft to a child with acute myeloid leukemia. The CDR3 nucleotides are TGTGCCAGCAGCTCCTCCCGACAGGGGGCCTACAATGAGCAGTTCTTC. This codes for CASSSSRQGAYNEQFF.